The present T cell receptor beta chain was sequenced within a study of T cell responses to AZD1222 COVID-19 vaccine. Study-wide results and limits: Baseline seropositives among AZD1222 recipients totaled only six. Females made up more of the donors, who were largely white British, and clonal diversity may have come out too low. With dominance at 160-218 and 743-854, vaccine-associated CD4 TCRs spanned spike. Reportedly, close to half of spike-specific TCRs are directed against unmutated variant regions.

Comment on this clone: Its antigen is not known.

The length of the CDR3 is 15 residues. Trimming stripped 5 bases from V and 0 bases from J, with 13 bases between. Per germline, CDR1 SEHNR and CDR2 FQNEAQ (reference sequence). Generated by immunoSEQ multiplex PCR, the TCRdb table keeps only in-frame clones and is missing some. The sample gives about 130,000 clones, roughly 91% of which show up once; 7.5% to 9.5% is in the top ten. This receptor was obtained from an adult in good health. The specimen comprised peripheral blood, sampled on day 0 of AZD1222 vaccination. The V gene is TRBV7-9, the J gene TRBJ2-5; no firm D call. The CDR3 region is CASSPTPLYQETQYF. CDR3 DNA sequence: TGTGCCAGCAGCCCTACTCCGTTGTACCAAGAGACCCAGTACTTC.